The clone carrying this TCR beta chain was picked up a small number of times. Its antigen is currently unknown. The sample contains more than one DNA sequence encoding this CDR3. This record belongs to a study of beta chain features in type 1 diabetes. Reverse transcription of all isolated RNA meant that expressed TCRB transcripts were sequenced. Data came from immunoSEQ multiplex PCR; TCRdb stores just in-frame clones and leaves some out. The table lists a few hundred thousand clones, roughly 12% of them singletons, with about 0.017% in the top ten. The authors sorted CD4+ naive, central memory, regulatory and stem cell-like memory cells via CD45RO/CCR7/CD25/CD127/CD95/CD27. The CDR3 runs to 13 residues. V lost 5 bases and J lost 7; bases outside the gene matches: 2. Germline CDR1 GTSNPN, CDR2 SVGIG (reference sequence). General study results and limits: Shorter templates might be favored by PCR, equally in patients and controls.

This chain uses TRBV30 with TRBJ1-6; the match to TRBD1 covers 10 bases. The TCR originated in a man aged 18-30 years in good health. Sequenced sample: naive CD4+ T cells from blood. CDR3 sequence: CAWRTGGNSPLHF. The CDR3 DNA reads as TGTGCCTGGCGGACAGGGGGAAATTCACCCCTCCACTTT.